Reported below is one T cell receptor beta chain. Its antigen is not known. The entry originates in a study of vaccination effects on CD4 cells after COVID-19. Across the whole study: Post-vaccine sampling occurred a median 72 days after the second dose.

This CDR3 region has 16 residues. Germline V lookup: CDR1 SGHRS, CDR2 YFSETQ. The V gene lost 7 bases and the J gene lost 0 bases, with 14 bases spanning the gap. Data came from immunoSEQ multiplex PCR; TCRdb stores just in-frame clones and leaves some out. The table shows 64,000 or so clones, with 75% to 85% occurring only once. Prior to sequencing, the ViraFEST assay stimulated PBMC with viral peptide pools, which expanded the antigen-specific CD4+ T cells. Following 10 days of culture, CD4+ T cells were isolated. Of the BNT162b2 and mRNA-1273 vaccines, participants received two doses of one or the other.

The sequence was obtained from a human donor who received a COVID-19 vaccine. The chain employs TRBV5-1 and TRBJ2-6; D may be TRBD2 (7 bases). Sequencing used CD4+ T cells from PBMCs cultured with HCoV-OC43 spike peptides, obtained after COVID-19 vaccination. Regarding subset: HCoV-OC43 spike overlapping peptide pool stimulation. CDR3 amino acids: CASEGGPPSGANVLTF. The DNA of the CDR3 is TGCGCCAGCGAGGGGGGGCCCCCCTCTGGGGCCAACGTCCTGACTTTC. The full variable domain, completed using reference TRBV5-1 and TRBJ2-6, is KAGVTQTPRYLIKTRGQQVTLSCSPISGHRSVSWYQQTPGQGLQFLFEYFSETQRNKGNFPGRFSGRQFSNSRSEMNVSTLELGDSALYLCASEGGPPSGANVLTFGAGSRLTVL.